This T cell receptor beta chain was observed in a study of post-analysis software for immune sequencing data. Notes on the study in general: Controls had lower frequencies than patients of 4 or 5 TRBV segments, which included TRBV5-6, TRBV5-1 and TRBV20-1.

Unique molecular identifiers were carried by the TCR beta cDNA libraries. TCRdb passed the PCR reads through MiXCR, listing each CDR3 protein once. The data hold some 800,000 distinct CDR3 sequences, with 40% to 55% observed a single time. CDR3 length: 12 residues. From germline, CDR1 is DFQATT and CDR2 SNEGSKA (reference sequence). V lost 3 bases to trimming and J lost 2 bases, with 8 bases between them. This clonotype was found a few times. Antigen unknown. The TCR was taken from a girl aged 10-17 years with multiple sclerosis. The sequenced sample was blood. V usage is TRBV20-1 and J usage is TRBJ2-7, with D hard to call. In DNA, the CDR3 is TGCAGTGCTAGTGTAGGAACCTACGAGCAGTACTTC. Residues: CSASVGTYEQYF.